One T cell receptor (beta chain) is described in this entry. The data derive from a study of T cell responses to AZD1222 COVID-19 vaccine. The repertoire was sequenced with immunoSEQ multiplex PCR; TCRdb's copy has only in-frame clones and lacks some. The profile shows over 120,000 clones, 70% to 90% of them singletons. Germline CDR1 reads SQVTM; CDR2 reads ANQGSEA. There are 14 residues in the CDR3. V was trimmed by 2 bases and J by 1 base, leaving 10 bases between them. This TCR derives from an adult in good health. This specimen consisted of peripheral blood, obtained on day 0 of AZD1222 vaccination. The chain has TRBV29-1 and TRBJ2-3, with D hard to call. The CDR3 region has the DNA TGCAGCGTTGAAAGGAGCCACGGCACAGATACGCAGTATTTT. It translates to CSVERSHGTDTQYF.